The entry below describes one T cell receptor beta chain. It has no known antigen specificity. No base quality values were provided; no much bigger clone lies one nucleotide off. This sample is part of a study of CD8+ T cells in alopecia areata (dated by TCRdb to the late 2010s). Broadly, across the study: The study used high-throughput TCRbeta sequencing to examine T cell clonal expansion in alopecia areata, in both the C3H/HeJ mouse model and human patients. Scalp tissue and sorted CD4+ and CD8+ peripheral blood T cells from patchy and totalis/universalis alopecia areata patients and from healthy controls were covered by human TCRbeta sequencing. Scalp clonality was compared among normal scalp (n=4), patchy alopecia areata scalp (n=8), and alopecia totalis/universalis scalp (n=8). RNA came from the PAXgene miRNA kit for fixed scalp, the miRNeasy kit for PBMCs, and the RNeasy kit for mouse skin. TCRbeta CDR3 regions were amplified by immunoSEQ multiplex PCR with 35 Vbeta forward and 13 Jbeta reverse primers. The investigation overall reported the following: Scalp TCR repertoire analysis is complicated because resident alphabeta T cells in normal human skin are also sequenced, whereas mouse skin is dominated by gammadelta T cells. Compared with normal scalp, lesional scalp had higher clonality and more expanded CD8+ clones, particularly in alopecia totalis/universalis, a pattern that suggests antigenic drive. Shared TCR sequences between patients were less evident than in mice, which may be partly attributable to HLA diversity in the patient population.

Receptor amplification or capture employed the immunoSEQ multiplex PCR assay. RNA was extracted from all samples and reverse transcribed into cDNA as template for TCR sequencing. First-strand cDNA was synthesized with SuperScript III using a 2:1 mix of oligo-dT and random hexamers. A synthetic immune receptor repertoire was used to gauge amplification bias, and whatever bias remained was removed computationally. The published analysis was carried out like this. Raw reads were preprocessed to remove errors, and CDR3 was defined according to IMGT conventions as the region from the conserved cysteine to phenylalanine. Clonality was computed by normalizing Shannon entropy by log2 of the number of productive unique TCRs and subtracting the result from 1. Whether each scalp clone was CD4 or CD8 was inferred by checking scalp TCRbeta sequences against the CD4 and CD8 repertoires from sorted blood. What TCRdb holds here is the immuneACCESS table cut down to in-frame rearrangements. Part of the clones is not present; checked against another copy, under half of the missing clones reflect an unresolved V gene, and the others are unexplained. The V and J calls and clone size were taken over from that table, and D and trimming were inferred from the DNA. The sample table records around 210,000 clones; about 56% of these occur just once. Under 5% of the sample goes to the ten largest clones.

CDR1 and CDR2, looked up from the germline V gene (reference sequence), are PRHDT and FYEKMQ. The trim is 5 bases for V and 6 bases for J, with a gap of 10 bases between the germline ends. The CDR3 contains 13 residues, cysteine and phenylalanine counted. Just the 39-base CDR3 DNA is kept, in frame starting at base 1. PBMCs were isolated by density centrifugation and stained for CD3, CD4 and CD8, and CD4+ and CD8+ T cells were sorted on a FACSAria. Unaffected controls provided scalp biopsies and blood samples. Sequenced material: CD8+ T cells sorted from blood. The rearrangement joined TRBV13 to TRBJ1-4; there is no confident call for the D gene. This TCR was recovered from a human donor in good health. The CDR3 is CASSVRTDEKLFF. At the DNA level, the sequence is TGTGCCAGCAGCGTTCGAACAGATGAAAAACTGTTTTTT.